This TCR beta chain was observed in a study of shared clonotypes between healthy human individuals. At the level of the study: Participating donors consisted of a couple of women and a few men aged 18 to 49. General observations from the study: Roughly 4.7% was the fraction of naive CD4 clonotypes found shared across four donors. Naive subsets typically showed greater estimated richness than memory subsets.

Looked up from germline, CDR1 is MDHEN and CDR2 is SYDVKM. The CDR3 extends over 12 amino acids. The germline V and J ends were trimmed by 6 bases and 4 bases, with 9 bases remaining between them. Using immunoSEQ multiplex PCR, the repertoire was profiled, and TCRdb retains in-frame clones only, with some absent. This sample has fewer than 2.5 million clones, with 93% found just once. Note on this clone: Its specificity is not known. Other DNA variants within this sample encode the same CDR3.

From CD4+ cells came CD45RA+ naive and CD45RA-negative memory subsets. Sequenced sample: naive CD4+ T cells from PBMCs. This sample's subset: CD45RA+ positively selected. The source of this sequence is a man aged 18 to 30 in good health. Some clones in this sample may be carry-over from other donors' samples. The chain links TRBV28 to TRBJ2-5; D possibly corresponds to TRBD1 (6 bases). The CDR3 sequence: CASRQGRETQYF. CDR3 nucleotides: TGTGCCAGCAGACAGGGACGAGAGACCCAGTACTTC.